This entry describes one T cell receptor (beta chain). This sample was taken from a study of blood T cell repertoires in COVID-19. The wider study: Researchers got acute and convalescent COVID-19 samples from the United States, Italy and Spain. T cells, B-cell-depleted T cells, or PBMCs supplied cDNA or gDNA.

Germline CDR1 is MDHEN and CDR2 is SYDVKM. Trimming took 9 bases from V and 0 from J, leaving 18 bases between them. CDR3 length equals 16 residues. Authors' data handling: Estimation of nucleated cell counts was performed using reference gene primer amplification. Data came from immunoSEQ multiplex PCR; TCRdb stores just in-frame clones and leaves some out. V, J and clone size derive from that table, while D and trimming were established from the DNA sequence. The sample carries approximately 140,000 clones, about 86% recorded once. The clonotype comes from a man in his sixties or seventies with acute or convalescent COVID-19. Material for sequencing was peripheral blood. The V gene is TRBV28, the J gene TRBJ2-4; a possible D gene is TRBD1 (5 bases). DNA for the CDR3: TGTGCCAGTCACGGTTATGGGGCAGTAGCCAAAAACATTCAGTACTTC. Residues: CASHGYGAVAKNIQYF.